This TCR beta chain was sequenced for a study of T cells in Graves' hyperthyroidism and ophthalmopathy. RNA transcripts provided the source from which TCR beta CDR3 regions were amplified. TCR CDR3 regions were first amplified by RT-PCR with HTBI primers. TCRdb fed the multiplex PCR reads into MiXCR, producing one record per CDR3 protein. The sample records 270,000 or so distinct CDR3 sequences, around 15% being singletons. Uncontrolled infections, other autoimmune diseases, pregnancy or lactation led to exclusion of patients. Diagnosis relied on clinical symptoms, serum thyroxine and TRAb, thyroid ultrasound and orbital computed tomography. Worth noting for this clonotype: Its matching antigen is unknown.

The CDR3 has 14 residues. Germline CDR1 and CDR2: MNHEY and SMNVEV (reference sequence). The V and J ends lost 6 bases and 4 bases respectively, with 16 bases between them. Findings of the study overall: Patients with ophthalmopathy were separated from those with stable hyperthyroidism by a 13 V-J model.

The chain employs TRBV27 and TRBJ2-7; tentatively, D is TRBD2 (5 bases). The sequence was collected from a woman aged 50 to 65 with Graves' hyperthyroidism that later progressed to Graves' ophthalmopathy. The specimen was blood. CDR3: CASSLRGSRYEQYF. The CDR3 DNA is TGTGCCAGCAGCTTACGAGGGAGTAGATACGAGCAGTACTTC.